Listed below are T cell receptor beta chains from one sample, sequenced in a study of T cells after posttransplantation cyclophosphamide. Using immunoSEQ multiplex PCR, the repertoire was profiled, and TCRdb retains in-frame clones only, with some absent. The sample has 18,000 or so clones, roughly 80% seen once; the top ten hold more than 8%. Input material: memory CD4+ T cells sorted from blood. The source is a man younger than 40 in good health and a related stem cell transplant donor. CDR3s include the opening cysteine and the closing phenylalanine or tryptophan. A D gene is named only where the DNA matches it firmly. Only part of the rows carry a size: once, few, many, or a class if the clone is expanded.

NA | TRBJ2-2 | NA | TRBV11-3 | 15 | CASSRGTDNTGELFF | TGTGCCAGCAGCCGCGGGACAGACAACACCGGGGAGCTGTTTTTT
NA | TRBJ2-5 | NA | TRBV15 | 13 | CATSSQIGGTQYF | TGTGCCACCAGCAGTCAAATCGGGGGGACCCAGTACTTC
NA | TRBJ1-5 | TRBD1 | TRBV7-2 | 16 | CASSPRTGLGDQPQHF | TGTGCCAGCAGCCCTCGGACAGGCTTGGGGGATCAGCCCCAGCATTTT
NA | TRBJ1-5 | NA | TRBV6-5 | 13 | CASSVSYSQPQHF | TGTGCCAGCAGTGTTAGTTATAGTCAGCCCCAGCATTTT
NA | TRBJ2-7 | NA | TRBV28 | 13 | CASWLGGSYEQYF | TGTGCCAGCTGGTTGGGGGGATCCTACGAGCAGTACTTC
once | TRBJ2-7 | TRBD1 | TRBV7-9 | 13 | CASSPGQVYEQYF | TGTGCCAGCAGCCCGGGACAGGTCTACGAGCAGTACTTC
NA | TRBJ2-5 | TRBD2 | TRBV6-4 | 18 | CASGGGTSGAKDQETQYF | TGTGCCAGCGGGGGGGGGACTAGCGGCGCCAAGGACCAAGAGACCCAGTACTTC
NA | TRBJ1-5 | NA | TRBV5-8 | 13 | CASSLAVYQPQHF | TGTGCCAGCAGCTTGGCTGTCTATCAGCCCCAGCATTTT
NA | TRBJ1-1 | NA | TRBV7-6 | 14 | CASSASFLNTEAFF | TGTGCCAGCAGCGCGTCGTTCTTGAACACTGAAGCTTTCTTT
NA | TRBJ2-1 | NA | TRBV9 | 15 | CASSVLSSSEGEQFF | TGTGCCAGCAGCGTATTATCTTCTAGCGAGGGTGAGCAGTTCTTC
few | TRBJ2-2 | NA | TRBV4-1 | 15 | CASSPFLRGTGELFF | TGCGCCAGCAGCCCCTTCCTCAGGGGTACGGGGGAGCTGTTTTTT
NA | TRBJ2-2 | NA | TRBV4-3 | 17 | CASSQEIAGTNTGELFF | TGCGCCAGCAGCCAAGAAATCGCGGGCACGAACACCGGGGAGCTGTTTTTT
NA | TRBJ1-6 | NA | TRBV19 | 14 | CASSPPGYNSPLHF | TGTGCCAGTAGTCCGCCGGGTTATAATTCACCCCTCCACTTT
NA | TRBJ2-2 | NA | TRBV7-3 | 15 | CASSFSGGNTGELFF | TGTGCCAGCAGCTTTTCCGGGGGGAACACCGGGGAGCTGTTTTTT
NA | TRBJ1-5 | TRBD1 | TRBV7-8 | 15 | CASSSSTGANQPQHF | TGTGCCAGCAGCAGCTCTACAGGGGCCAATCAGCCCCAGCATTTT
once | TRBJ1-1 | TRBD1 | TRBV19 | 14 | CASNPTGGRTEAFF | TGTGCCAGTAACCCAACAGGGGGCCGGACTGAAGCTTTCTTT
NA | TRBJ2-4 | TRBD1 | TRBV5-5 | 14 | CASSLAKGAHIQYF | TGTGCCAGCAGCTTGGCCAAGGGGGCACACATTCAGTACTTC
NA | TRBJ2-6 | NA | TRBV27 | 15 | CASSLSGIGANVLTF | TGTGCCAGCAGCCTTTCAGGGATTGGGGCCAACGTCCTGACTTTC
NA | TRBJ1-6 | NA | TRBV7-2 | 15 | CASSLDRTNNSPLHF | TGTGCCAGCAGCTTAGACCGGACAAATAATTCACCCCTCCACTTT
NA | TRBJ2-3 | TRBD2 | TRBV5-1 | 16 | CASSFSSGGAPDTQYF | TGCGCCAGCAGCTTTTCTAGCGGGGGGGCCCCAGATACGCAGTATTTT
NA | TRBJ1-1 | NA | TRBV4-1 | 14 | CASSQGNRAGEAFF | TGCGCCAGCAGCCAGGGTAACAGGGCTGGCGAAGCTTTCTTT
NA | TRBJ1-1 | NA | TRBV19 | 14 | CASRDPGVNTEAFF | TGTGCCAGTAGGGACCCGGGGGTCAACACTGAAGCTTTCTTT
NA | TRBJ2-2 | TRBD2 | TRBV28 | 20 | CASSFMHGTSGGANTGELFF | TGTGCCAGCAGTTTCATGCACGGGACTAGCGGGGGGGCGAACACCGGGGAGCTGTTTTTT
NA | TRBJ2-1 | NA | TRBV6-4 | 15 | CASRNRGAAYNEQFF | TGTGCCAGCAGAAATCGGGGGGCCGCCTACAATGAGCAGTTCTTC
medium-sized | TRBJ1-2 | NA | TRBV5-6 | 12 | CASGSGGSGYTF | TGTGCCAGCGGTTCCGGGGGATCGGGGTACACCTTC
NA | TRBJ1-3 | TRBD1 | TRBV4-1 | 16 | CASSQSGTGTGNTIYF | TGCGCCAGCAGCCAATCCGGGACAGGGACAGGAAACACCATATATTTT
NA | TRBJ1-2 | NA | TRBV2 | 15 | CASSEARHPVYGYTF | TGTGCCAGCAGTGAAGCGCGGCACCCCGTCTATGGCTACACCTTC
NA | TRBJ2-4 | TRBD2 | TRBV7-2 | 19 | CASSFRTSGELSAKNIQYF | TGTGCCAGCAGCTTCAGGACTAGCGGGGAACTCTCGGCCAAAAACATTCAGTACTTC
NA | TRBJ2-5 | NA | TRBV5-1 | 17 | CASRGRMGLPGQETQYF | TGCGCCAGCAGGGGTAGGATGGGTTTGCCAGGGCAAGAGACCCAGTACTTC
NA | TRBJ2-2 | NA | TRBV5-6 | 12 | CASRRAVGELFF | TGTGCCAGCAGGCGGGCCGTCGGGGAGCTGTTTTTT
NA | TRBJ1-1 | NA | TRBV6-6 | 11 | CASRRDTEAFF | TGTGCCAGCCGCCGGGACACTGAAGCTTTCTTT
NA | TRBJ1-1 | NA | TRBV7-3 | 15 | CASSPGGSLNTEAFF | TGTGCCAGCAGCCCGGGGGGAAGTTTGAACACTGAAGCTTTCTTT
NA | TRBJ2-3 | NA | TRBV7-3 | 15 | CASSPTGSFTDTQYF | TGTGCCAGCAGCCCCACGGGGAGTTTCACAGATACGCAGTATTTT